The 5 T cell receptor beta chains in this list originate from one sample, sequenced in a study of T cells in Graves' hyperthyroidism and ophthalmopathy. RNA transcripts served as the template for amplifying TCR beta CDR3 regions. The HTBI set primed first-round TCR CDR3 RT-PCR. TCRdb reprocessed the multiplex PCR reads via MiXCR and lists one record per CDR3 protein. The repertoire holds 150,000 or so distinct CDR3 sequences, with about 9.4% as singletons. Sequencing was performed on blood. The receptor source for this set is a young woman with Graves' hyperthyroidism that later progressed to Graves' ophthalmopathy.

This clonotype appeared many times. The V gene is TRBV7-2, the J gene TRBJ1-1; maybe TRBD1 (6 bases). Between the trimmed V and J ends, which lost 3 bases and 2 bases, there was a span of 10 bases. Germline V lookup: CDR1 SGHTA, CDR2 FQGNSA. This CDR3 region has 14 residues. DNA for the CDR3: TGTGCCAGCAGCTTCACAGGGTTTAACACTGAAGCTTTCTTT. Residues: CASSFTGFNTEAFF.

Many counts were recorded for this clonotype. CDR3 DNA sequence: TGTGCCAGCAGTTTATCCCTCCGGGGAGGCGGGAGGGCTCATTACAATGAGCAGTTCTTC. Protein: CASSLSLRGGGRAHYNEQFF. V usage is TRBV27 and J usage is TRBJ2-1; 9 nucleotides align to TRBD2. This CDR3 is built from 20 residues. With 0 bases clipped from V and 4 bases from J, the junction kept 16 bases outside the gene matches. The germline CDR1 and CDR2 sequences are MNHEY and SMNVEV (reference sequence).

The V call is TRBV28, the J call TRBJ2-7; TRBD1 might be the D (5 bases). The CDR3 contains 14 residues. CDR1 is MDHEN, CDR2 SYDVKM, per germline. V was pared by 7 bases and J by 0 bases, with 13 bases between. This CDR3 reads CASKYQGYSYEQYF. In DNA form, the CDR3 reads TGTGCCAGCAAATACCAGGGTTACTCCTACGAGCAGTACTTC.

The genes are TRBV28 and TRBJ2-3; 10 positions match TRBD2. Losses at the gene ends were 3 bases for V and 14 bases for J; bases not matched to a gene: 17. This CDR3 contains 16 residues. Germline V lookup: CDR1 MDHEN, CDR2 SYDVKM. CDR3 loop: CASSLTLGLAGAYPYF. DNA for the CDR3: TGTGCCAGCAGTTTGACCCTAGGGCTAGCGGGAGCTTACCCGTATTTT.

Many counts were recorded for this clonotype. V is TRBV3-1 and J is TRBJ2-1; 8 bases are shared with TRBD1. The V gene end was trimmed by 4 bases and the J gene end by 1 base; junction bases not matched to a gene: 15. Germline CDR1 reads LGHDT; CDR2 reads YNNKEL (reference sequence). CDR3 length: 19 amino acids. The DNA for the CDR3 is TGTGCCAGCAGCCGTTCAGGGGGCCTACGAGTTCGTTCCTACAATGAGCAGTTCTTC. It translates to CASSRSGGLRVRSYNEQFF.